The present T cell receptor (beta chain) was sequenced within a study of blood T cell repertoires in COVID-19. For the study at large: Both acute and convalescent COVID-19 samples were obtained from the United States, Italy and Spain. The analysed material was cDNA or gDNA that came from T cells, B-cell-depleted T cells, or PBMCs.

Germline CDR1 and CDR2: SNHLY and FYNNEI. V was shortened by 5 bases and J by 5 bases, with 10 bases between the two germline ends. The CDR3 sequence is 13 residues long. Original handling: Nucleated cell counts were estimated from reference gene primer amplification. The assay was immunoSEQ multiplex PCR, and TCRdb's table has in-frame clones only and misses some. V and J calls and clone size are copied from that table; D and trimming were computed from the DNA. This sample has about 240,000 clones, with roughly 80% found just once. This rearrangement joins TRBV2 to TRBJ2-1, with D maybe TRBD2 (5 bases). The TCR was taken from a woman at least 80 years old with acute or convalescent COVID-19. The source material was peripheral blood. CDR3 protein: CASSKDFNNEQFF. Here the CDR3 DNA reads TGTGCCAGCAGTAAGGACTTTAACAATGAGCAGTTCTTC.